The 15 T cell receptor beta chains given below trace back to one sample, sequenced in a study of blood T cell repertoires in COVID-19. TCRdb's table, derived via immunoSEQ multiplex PCR, lists solely in-frame clones and lacks some. The data show approximately 75,000 clones, roughly 84% seen once. The sample was peripheral blood. These receptors all come from a woman aged 45-59 years with acute or convalescent COVID-19.

The chain is built from TRBV7-3 and TRBJ1-4; 9 positions match TRBD1. J gave up 6 bases and V 5 bases, and 4 bases lay outside the gene matches. The CDR3 spans 14 residues. Germline lookup yields CDR1 SGHTA and CDR2 FQGTGA. The CDR3 DNA reads as TGTGCCAGCAGCCGAACAGGGGGCCATGAAAAACTGTTTTTT. This gives the protein CASSRTGGHEKLFF.

V is TRBV27 and J is TRBJ2-7, with TRBD2 matching over 7 bases. This CDR3 is 13 amino acids long. V lost 8 bases and J lost 5; bases outside the gene matches: 9. CDR1 and CDR2 (germline): MNHEY, SMNVEV (reference sequence). The CDR3 sequence: CASVRAGFNEQYF. CDR3 bases: TGTGCCAGCGTGCGAGCGGGATTCAACGAGCAGTACTTC.

The chain recombines TRBV6-5 with TRBJ1-2; D is unresolved. V was trimmed by 7 bases and J by 3 bases, leaving 15 bases between them. Germline loops: CDR1 MNHEY, CDR2 SVGAGI. The CDR3 has 14 residues. CDR3 protein: CASNMGVRDYGYTF. CDR3 bases: TGTGCCAGCAACATGGGCGTGCGGGACTATGGCTACACCTTC.

J is TRBJ2-5 and V is TRBV3-1 (or the pseudogene TRBV3-2), with 16 nucleotides matching TRBD2. After removal of 6 bases from V and 1 base from J, the junction contained 5 bases not matched to a gene. Germline V gene lookup returns CDR1 LGHDT and CDR2 YNNKEL (reference sequence). CDR3 length: 17 amino acids. The CDR3 protein is CASSGTSGRAAQETQYF. As DNA, the CDR3 is TGTGCCAGCAGTGGGACTAGCGGGAGGGCGGCCCAAGAGACCCAGTACTTC.

This sequence joins TRBV18 and TRBJ1-2, with D maybe TRBD1 (6 bases). The CDR3 contains 13 residues. Germline CDR1 is KGHSH and CDR2 is LQKENI. Trimming pared 2 bases from V and 6 bases from J, leaving 10 bases between. In nucleotides, the CDR3 is TGTGCCAGCTCACCAAAACAGGGACATGGCTACACCTTC. Translated, it gives CASSPKQGHGYTF. Using reference TRBV18 and TRBJ1-2 for the parts outside the CDR3, the full variable domain is NAGVMQNPRHLVRRRGQEARLRCSPMKGHSHVYWYRQLPEEGLKFMVYLQKENIIDESGMPKERFSAEFPKEGPSILRIQQVVRGDSAAYFCASSPKQGHGYTFGSGTRLTVV.

The chain uses TRBV28 and TRBJ2-2; 8 bases map to TRBD2. The germline V gene has CDR1 MDHEN and CDR2 SYDVKM. With 2 bases clipped from V and 5 bases from J, the junction kept 7 bases outside the gene matches. The CDR3 has 16 amino acids. CDR3 sequence (DNA): TGTGCCAGCAGTTTAAGTAGCGGGATGCTTACCGGGGAGCTGTTTTTT. This translates into CASSLSSGMLTGELFF.

The chain uses TRBV7-8 and TRBJ2-7; the match to TRBD2 covers 10 bases. The V gene's germline CDR1 is SGHVS and CDR2 FQNEAQ. The CDR3 covers 20 residues. Trimming cost V 5 bases and J 0 bases; bases outside gene matches: 19. This chain's CDR3 is CASSPILLAGLADSSYEQYF. CDR3 bases: TGTGCCAGCAGCCCCATTTTACTGGCAGGACTAGCGGACAGCTCCTACGAGCAGTACTTC.

The chain links TRBV18 to TRBJ1-6; D is possibly TRBD1 (5 bases). The CDR3 covers 15 residues. CDR1 KGHSH and CDR2 LQKENI come from the germline V gene. Trimming stripped 0 bases from V and 9 bases from J, with 12 bases between. The CDR3 DNA reads TGTGCCAGCTCACCACCCCAGGCGGGGGGTTCACCCCTCCACTTT. Translated, it gives CASSPPQAGGSPLHF.

The rearrangement joins TRBV4-3 to TRBJ2-1; D might be TRBD1 (6 bases). The CDR3 consists of 14 residues. Germline assignment: CDR1 LGHNA and CDR2 YSLEER. V shed 2 bases and J shed 11 bases, with 16 bases lying between them. Written as DNA, the CDR3 is TGCGCCAGCAGCCAAAGGGGAACCGGGACACAGCAGTTCTTC. The encoded protein is CASSQRGTGTQQFF.

The rearrangement joins TRBV5-1 to TRBJ2-3, with 9 bases matching TRBD1. Germline V lookup: CDR1 SGHRS, CDR2 YFSETQ. Losses at the gene ends were 3 bases for V and 3 bases for J; bases not matched to a gene: 2. The CDR3 has 14 amino acids. Written as DNA, the CDR3 is TGCGCCAGCAGCTCCGGACAGGGGACAGATACGCAGTATTTT. This gives the protein CASSSGQGTDTQYF.

J is TRBJ2-7 and V is TRBV7-9; the D gene is possibly TRBD1 (6 bases). CDR1 is SEHNR, CDR2 FQNEAQ, per germline (reference sequence). The CDR3 sequence is 12 residues long. The ends were cut back, 3 bases at V and 10 bases at J, with 13 bases in the middle. As DNA, the CDR3 is TGTGCCAGCAGCTTGAGACAGGAGAAACAGTACTTC. Its protein is CASSLRQEKQYF.

The chain is built from TRBV14 and TRBJ2-1; the match to TRBD2 covers 12 bases. This CDR3 region has 17 residues. Germline CDR1 reads SGHDN; CDR2 reads FVKESK. The V segment lost 4 bases and the J segment 6 bases; nucleotides outside the gene matches: 10. CDR3 DNA: TGTGCCAGCAGCCCCGCGAGACTAGCGGGAGAGCGCAATGAGCAGTTCTTC. It yields the protein CASSPARLAGERNEQFF.

CDR3 residues: CASSLSAGNYQPQHF. The CDR3 DNA is TGTGCCAGCAGTTTATCAGCAGGGAATTATCAGCCCCAGCATTTT. The chain carries TRBV28 and TRBJ1-5, with a weak D call TRBD1 (5 bases). Trimming stripped 1 base from V and 5 bases from J, with 12 bases between. CDR3 length equals 15 residues. CDR1 is MDHEN and CDR2 is SYDVKM in the germline V gene.

V usage is TRBV5-1 and J usage is TRBJ1-5; D might be TRBD1 (6 bases). In germline, CDR1 is SGHRS, CDR2 YFSETQ. CDR3 length: 13 residues. The V gene lost 0 bases and the J gene lost 8 bases, with 9 bases spanning the gap. The CDR3 region has the DNA TGCGCCAGCAGCTTGGGGGGGCCGGAGCCCCAGCATTTT. This codes for CASSLGGPEPQHF.

This chain uses TRBV18 with TRBJ2-7; D possibly corresponds to TRBD1 (5 bases). Germline V gene data show CDR1 as KGHSH and CDR2 as LQKENI. The CDR3 extends over 15 amino acids. With 1 base removed from V and 0 bases from J, the gap between germline ends came to 10 bases. The CDR3 sequence: CASSPQRGSSYEQYF. CDR3 nucleotide sequence: TGTGCCAGCTCACCACAAAGGGGTTCCTCCTACGAGCAGTACTTC.